These 25 T cell receptor beta chains originate from one sample sequenced in a study of blood T cells in healthy people across ages. Alongside a J-beta primer mix, a sample-barcoded 5' primer served in a second PCR lasting about 7 to 12 cycles. TCRdb recomputed calls from the 5' RACE reads with MiXCR, one row per CDR3 protein. The table shows about 650,000 distinct CDR3 sequences, with over 40% occurring only once. The sample comprised blood. These receptors all stem from a woman aged 80 or older in good health.

The J gene is TRBJ2-1, the V gene TRBV28; TRBD2 aligns across 9 bases. Germline CDR1 reads MDHEN; CDR2 reads SYDVKM. Unmatched junction bases numbered 8, after V lost 2 bases and J lost 15 bases. CDR3 length: 13 residues. The CDR3 nucleotides are TGTGCCAGCAGTTTAGGACTAGCGCGTAGGGGGTTCTTC. Translated, it gives CASSLGLARRGFF.

Many counts were recorded for this clonotype. The chain joins TRBV20-1 to TRBJ2-1, with D perhaps being TRBD1 or TRBD2 (5 bases each). This CDR3 spans 13 amino acids. Trimming took off 6 bases at V and 10 bases at J, with 19 bases between the two ends. Germline-derived CDR1 and CDR2 are DFQATT and SNEGSKA (reference sequence). CDR3 bases: TGCAGTGCGATACGTGGGACCGGACGGGAGCAGTTCTTC. Protein product: CSAIRGTGREQFF.

This clonotype has a count of ten or more. V is TRBV21-1 and J is TRBJ2-1. TRBV21-1 is shown as a pseudogene. The length of the CDR3 is 12 residues. The CDR3 loop is CASSRTDNEQFF. CDR3 coding DNA: TGTGCCAGCAGCCGTACAGACAATGAGCAGTTCTTC.

This clonotype was observed a few times. The chain recombines TRBV20-1 with TRBJ1-1; D is unresolved. V was shortened by 5 bases and J by 0 bases, with 13 bases between the two germline ends. Germline V CDR1 and CDR2: DFQATT, SNEGSKA (reference sequence). The CDR3 is 14 amino acids. In DNA, the CDR3 is TGCAGTGCTCTGGTGGGGTTATTGAACACTGAAGCTTTCTTT. Protein: CSALVGLLNTEAFF.

The J gene is TRBJ1-6, the V gene TRBV5-5, with 7 bases identical to TRBD1. Germline CDR1 reads SGHKS; CDR2 reads YYEKEE (reference sequence). This CDR3 is 14 amino acids long. Trimming at V came to 8 bases and at J to 7 bases, leaving 9 bases not matched to a gene. The CDR3 DNA reads as TGTGCCAGTCAAGAGGGGGCCGGGAATTCACCCCTCCACTTT. It specifies CASQEGAGNSPLHF.

This clonotype was recorded at least ten times. V and J are TRBV12-3 or TRBV12-4 and TRBJ2-5; D remains ambiguous. V was trimmed by 7 bases and J by 0 bases, leaving 9 bases between them. The CDR3 is 13 amino acids. The CDR3 DNA reads TGTGCCAGCATGGGATGGGACCAAGAGACCCAGTACTTC. Protein: CASMGWDQETQYF.

This clonotype appeared many times. V gene TRBV7-8 combines with J gene TRBJ1-2; 7 bases line up with TRBD1. The CDR3 has 15 residues. V dropped 4 bases and J dropped 2; count of bases not matched to a gene: 7. Germline V gene lookup returns CDR1 SGHVS and CDR2 FQNEAQ. CDR3 amino acids: CASSSRQGWNYGYTF. The DNA for the CDR3 is TGTGCCAGCAGCTCCCGACAGGGATGGAACTATGGCTACACCTTC.

The rearrangement joins TRBV10-3 to TRBJ2-3; possibly TRBD2 for D (6 bases). This CDR3 comprises 14 residues. Trimming took 6 bases from V and 3 from J, leaving 13 bases between them. In germline, CDR1 is ENHRY, CDR2 SYGVKD. The CDR3 bases are TGTGCCATCAGGGCTCGGGAGAAGACAGATACGCAGTATTTT. Amino acid sequence: CAIRAREKTDTQYF.

This clonotype came up a few times. The chain uses TRBV2 and TRBJ1-4, with D unresolved. Between the trimmed V and J ends, which lost 6 bases and 4 bases, there was a span of 15 bases. The CDR3 runs to 15 residues. Germline V gene data show CDR1 as SNHLY and CDR2 as FYNNEI. The CDR3 loop reads CASRPTRAVNEKLFF. Here the CDR3 DNA reads TGTGCCAGCAGACCTACAAGGGCGGTTAATGAAAAACTGTTTTTT.

This clonotype was counted at least ten times. The V gene is TRBV2, the J gene TRBJ1-4; D is unclear. This CDR3 is built from 14 residues. Germline V CDR1 and CDR2: SNHLY, FYNNEI. The V end was cut by 6 bases, the J end by 8 bases, with 16 bases between. CDR3 residues: CASSLTGAGEKLFF. As DNA, the CDR3 is TGTGCCAGCAGCCTCACTGGCGCAGGCGAAAAACTGTTTTTT.

In this sample, this clonotype turned up a few times. The V call is TRBV9, the J call TRBJ2-2; D unresolved. The germline V gene has CDR1 SGDLS and CDR2 YYNGEE. V dropped 0 bases and J dropped 9 bases, with 12 bases sitting between them. The CDR3 covers 14 residues. CDR3 protein: CASSVVYPARELFF. In DNA form, the CDR3 reads TGTGCCAGCAGCGTAGTATATCCCGCCCGGGAGCTGTTTTTT.

The chain joins TRBV20-1 to TRBJ2-1, with 9 bases identical to TRBD1. Per germline, CDR1 DFQATT and CDR2 SNEGSKA (reference sequence). The CDR3 has 14 amino acids. V shed 4 bases and J 7 bases; nucleotides not matched to a gene: 8. The CDR3 reads CSATQAGQGNEQFF. In DNA form, the CDR3 reads TGCAGTGCTACGCAAGCGGGACAGGGTAATGAGCAGTTCTTC.

The rearrangement links TRBV4-1 to TRBJ2-5; D is unresolved. The ends were cut back, 1 base at V and 6 bases at J, with 9 bases in the middle. Germline V gene sequence: CDR1 MGHRA, CDR2 YSYEKL. This CDR3 has 13 residues. The CDR3 coding sequence is TGCGCCAGCAGCCAAGTGGTATGGAAGACCCAGTACTTC. It is translated as CASSQVVWKTQYF.

The chain is built from TRBV4-1 and TRBJ1-5; 7 bases are shared with TRBD1. The length of the CDR3 is 20 residues. Trimming removed 0 bases from V and 3 bases from J; junction bases left unmatched: 17. CDR1 and CDR2 (germline): MGHRA, YSYEKL. The CDR3 reads CASSQESGGGGRGLNQPQHF. For the CDR3, the DNA is TGCGCCAGCAGCCAAGAAAGTGGCGGAGGGGGCCGGGGCCTCAATCAGCCCCAGCATTTT.

The rearrangement uses TRBV30 and TRBJ2-5; D ambiguous. The germline CDR1 and CDR2 sequences are GTSNPN and SVGIG (reference sequence). Trimming shortened V by 1 base and J by 11 bases, and 17 bases separated the two germline ends. This CDR3 contains 13 residues. CDR3 coding DNA: TGTGCCTGGAGTGGGATAACCTACAATGAGCAGTACTTC. Translation: CAWSGITYNEQYF.

This clonotype was observed many times. The chain couples TRBV28 to TRBJ2-4; 7 bases map to TRBD1. Trimming cost V 5 bases and J 5 bases; bases outside gene matches: 6. The CDR3 is 14 residues long. Germline-derived CDR1 and CDR2 are MDHEN and SYDVKM. For the CDR3, the DNA is TGTGCCAGCAGTCCCGGGACAGTACAAAACATTCAGTACTTC. It yields the protein CASSPGTVQNIQYF.

This clonotype was counted at least ten times. The rearrangement links TRBV2 to TRBJ2-1; TRBD2 matches at 9 bases. Trimming at V came to 5 bases and at J to 5 bases, leaving 7 bases not matched to a gene. The CDR3 is 15 residues long. The germline CDR1 and CDR2 sequences are SNHLY and FYNNEI. The CDR3 nucleotides read TGTGCCAGCAGTTTTACTAGCGGGTCCGACAATGAGCAGTTCTTC. This encodes CASSFTSGSDNEQFF.

Turning to this clonotype: Since a much larger clone is just one base distant, this may be a read error. DNA for the CDR3: TGTGCCAGCAGATCGGGGGAGATAAGCAAAAACATTCAGTACTTC. Translated: CASRSGEISKNIQYF. The chain uses TRBV28 and TRBJ2-4; possibly TRBD2 for D (6 bases). The CDR3 has 15 amino acids. Per germline, CDR1 MDHEN and CDR2 SYDVKM. Trimming left V 6 bases short and J 3 bases short, with 15 bases between.

This clonotype was observed a few times. This chain connects TRBV12-3 or TRBV12-4 to TRBJ1-1, with unresolved D. The V end lost 3 bases, the J end lost 3 bases, and 8 bases lay between the germline ends. The CDR3 is made up of 13 amino acids. CDR3 nucleotide sequence: TGTGCCAGCAGTTTTAGTGGTTACACTGAAGCTTTCTTT. It yields the protein CASSFSGYTEAFF.

In its sample, this clonotype was seen a few times. The chain is built from TRBV7-2 and TRBJ2-1; 11 bases agree with TRBD2. TRBJ2-7 matches the DNA end more closely, so the J call is doubtful. The CDR3 is 19 residues long. CDR1 SGHTA and CDR2 FQGNSA come from the germline V gene. CDR3 region: CASSPQGGLAVSSYNEQYF. CDR3 bases: TGTGCCAGCAGCCCACAGGGGGGACTAGCGGTCAGCTCCTACAATGAGCAGTACTTC.

The rearrangement links TRBV15 to TRBJ1-2, with 9 bases that match TRBD1. The CDR3 totals 13 residues. Losses at the gene ends were 5 bases for V and 4 bases for J; bases not matched to a gene: 2. Germline CDR1 LNHNV, CDR2 YYDKDF (reference sequence). The CDR3 is CATSRDRVYGYTF. The CDR3 DNA sequence: TGTGCCACCAGCCGGGACAGGGTCTATGGCTACACCTTC.

The rearrangement uses TRBV7-9 and TRBJ1-1; D uncertain. V gave up 4 bases and J gave up 5 bases, with 11 bases separating them. Germline V gene data show CDR1 as SEHNR and CDR2 as FQNEAQ (reference sequence). CDR3 length: 13 amino acids. The CDR3 coding sequence is TGTGCCAGCAGCTCGAAACTGGGGACTGAAGCTTTCTTT. Residues: CASSSKLGTEAFF.

This chain uses TRBV7-2 with TRBJ2-3, with D uncertain. Trimming shortened V by 5 bases and J by 3 bases, and 12 bases separated the two germline ends. The length of the CDR3 is 14 residues. CDR1 and CDR2 (germline): SGHTA, FQGNSA. CDR3 protein: CASSMNLWTDTQYF. The CDR3 region has the DNA TGTGCCAGCAGCATGAACCTGTGGACAGATACGCAGTATTTT.

The chain joins TRBV28 to TRBJ2-5; D is possibly TRBD1 or TRBD2 (6 bases each). Trimming removed 7 bases at V and 0 bases at J, with 15 bases between. Germline V gene data show CDR1 as MDHEN and CDR2 as SYDVKM. CDR3 size: 15 residues. CDR3 nucleotides: TGTGCCAGCACCAAATGGGGGGCGTACCAAGAGACCCAGTACTTC. This translates into CASTKWGAYQETQYF.

This sequence joins TRBV29-1 and TRBJ1-2; TRBD1 might be the D (5 bases). CDR1 is SQVTM, CDR2 ANQGSEA, per germline. CDR3 length: 11 amino acids. Trimming cost V 8 bases and J 8 bases, with 15 bases left between them. The CDR3 protein is CSTTDSRGYTF. CDR3 sequence (DNA): TGCAGCACGACAGATTCTAGAGGCTACACCTTC.